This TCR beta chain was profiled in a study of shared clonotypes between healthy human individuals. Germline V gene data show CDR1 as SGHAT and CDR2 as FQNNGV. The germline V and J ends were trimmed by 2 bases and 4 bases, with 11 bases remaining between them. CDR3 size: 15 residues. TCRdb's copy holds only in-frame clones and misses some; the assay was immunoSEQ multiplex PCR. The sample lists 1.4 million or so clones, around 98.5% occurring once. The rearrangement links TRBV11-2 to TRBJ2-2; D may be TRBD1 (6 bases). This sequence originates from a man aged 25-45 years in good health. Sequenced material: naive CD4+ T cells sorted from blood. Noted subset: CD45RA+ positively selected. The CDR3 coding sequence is TGTGCCAGCAGCTTAAACACCAGGGGCACCGGGGAGCTGTTTTTT. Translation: CASSLNTRGTGELFF.